This T cell receptor beta chain was profiled in a study of shared clonotypes between healthy human individuals. Study-wide context: Each donor's CD4 naive and CD4 memory cells filled three plates apiece, CD8 naive two, and CD8 memory one. Study-wide findings and caveats: What naive subsets generally showed was a larger estimated richness than memory subsets showed. Unshared clonotypes carried lower generation probabilities than those common to all four donors.

To note about this clone: Its target is unknown.

The CDR3 has 16 residues. J gave up 1 base and V 2 bases, and 7 bases lay outside the gene matches. CDR1 and CDR2 from the germline V gene are MDHEN and SYDVKM. Method: immunoSEQ multiplex PCR; TCRdb's copy keeps in-frame clones and lacks some. The sample includes roughly 2.4 million clones, 95% of them seen just once. Everyone who donated was a Caucasian adult who lived in Nashville, Tennessee. The TCR sequence derives from a man aged 18 to 35 in good health. The specimen sequenced was naive CD4+ T cells sorted from blood. Subset meaning: CD45RA+ positively selected. The V gene is TRBV28, the J gene TRBJ1-1; the match to TRBD1 covers 7 bases. CDR3 bases: TGTGCCAGCAGTTTAGTCGACAGGGTTAGGAACACTGAAGCTTTCTTT. Its translation: CASSLVDRVRNTEAFF.